The 21 T cell receptor beta chains below come from one sample, sequenced in a study of cytomegalovirus exposure and HLA in healthy donors. 60 Vbeta and 13 Jbeta primers were used in PCR. Method: immunoSEQ multiplex PCR; TCRdb's copy keeps in-frame clones and lacks some. The sample holds 90,000 to 150,000 clones; about three quarters are singletons and the top ten take approximately 12%. What was sequenced was PBMCs. These receptors all come from a middle-aged woman in good health and CMV-seropositive.

The chain carries TRBV2 and TRBJ2-7, with D possibly being TRBD2 (6 bases). In germline, CDR1 is SNHLY, CDR2 FYNNEI. The length of the CDR3 is 17 residues. V shed 2 bases and J shed 6 bases, with 23 bases lying between them. The CDR3 region is CASSEMGSLEGTPEQYF. The CDR3 bases are TGTGCCAGCAGTGAAATGGGCTCCCTCGAGGGGACTCCCGAGCAGTACTTC.

The CDR3 DNA follows: TGTGCCAGCTCCGGAACAGGGCCGGGCACCGGGGAGCTGTTTTTT. Translating gives CASSGTGPGTGELFF. The chain combines TRBV18 with TRBJ2-2, with D perhaps TRBD1 (6 bases). V was cut by 6 bases and J by 4 bases, with 15 bases left in between. Per germline, CDR1 KGHSH and CDR2 LQKENI. The CDR3 runs 15 residues.

V usage is TRBV5-1 and J usage is TRBJ2-5; D is ambiguous. The end of the DNA is better explained by TRBJ2-7, so the J call may be wrong. The CDR3 is 14 amino acids. The germline gives CDR1 SGHRS, CDR2 YFSETQ. The CDR3: CASTDTTATTEQYF. The CDR3 nucleotides are TGCGCCAGCACTGACACCACCGCCACCACCGAGCAGTACTTC.

The chain links TRBV6-5 to TRBJ2-5; 8 bases agree with TRBD1. The J call may be incorrect, as the DNA end agrees better with TRBJ2-7. From germline, CDR1 is MNHEY and CDR2 SVGAGI. The CDR3 length is 15 residues. CDR3 region: CASSTPDRGGYEQYF. The CDR3 DNA is TGTGCCAGCAGTACTCCTGACAGGGGTGGCTACGAGCAGTACTTC.

The chain links TRBV5-1 to TRBJ1-1; D gene unclear. The CDR3 is 13 residues long. Trimming removed 3 bases from V and 5 bases from J, with 11 bases in between. From germline, CDR1 is SGHRS and CDR2 YFSETQ. CDR3 bases: TGCGCCAGCAGCTACGAATCGGGGACTGAAGCTTTCTTT. Translation gives CASSYESGTEAFF.

The rearrangement joins TRBV4-1 to TRBJ1-2; 8 bases map to TRBD1. The V and J ends lost 0 bases and 5 bases, in that order; junction bases with no gene match: 2. Per germline, CDR1 MGHRA and CDR2 YSYEKL. CDR3 length equals 14 residues. CDR3 residues: CASSQETGAYGYTF. The CDR3 nucleotides are TGCGCCAGCAGCCAAGAGACAGGGGCGTATGGCTACACCTTC.

V and J are TRBV6-8 and TRBJ2-3; 8 nucleotides align to TRBD2. The CDR3 spans 16 residues. Germline trimming cut 2 bases from V and 0 bases from J; bases unmatched to any gene: 4. Germline CDR1 MNHGY, CDR2 SAAAGT. The CDR3 bases are TGTGCCAGCAGTTACAAATTAGCGGGGAGCACAGATACGCAGTATTTT. This codes for CASSYKLAGSTDTQYF.

V and J are TRBV18 and TRBJ1-1; a weak D match, TRBD1 (5 bases). Germline V gives CDR1 KGHSH, CDR2 LQKENI. V dropped 0 bases and J dropped 1 base, with 9 bases sitting between them. The CDR3 sequence is 15 residues long. The CDR3 sequence is CASSPPARENTEAFF. CDR3 nucleotide sequence: TGTGCCAGCTCACCACCTGCCAGGGAGAACACTGAAGCTTTCTTT.

The chain uses TRBV5-1 and TRBJ2-3, with D possibly TRBD2 on 6 matching bases. Germline values: CDR1 SGHRS, CDR2 YFSETQ. The CDR3 is 16 residues long. Between the trimmed V and J ends, which lost 0 bases and 1 base, there was a span of 12 bases. The CDR3 DNA reads as TGCGCCAGCAGCTTGGTCCAAGCGGGTGGCACAGATACGCAGTATTTT. As protein: CASSLVQAGGTDTQYF.

J is TRBJ2-1 and V is TRBV7-9; weak D call: TRBD1 (5 bases). Germline V gene sequence: CDR1 SEHNR, CDR2 FQNEAQ (reference sequence). V lost 3 bases, J lost 1 base, and 7 bases lay in between. The CDR3 totals 14 residues. The CDR3 bases are TGTGCCAGCAGCTTGACAGCATCCTACAATGAGCAGTTCTTC. Translated: CASSLTASYNEQFF.

The genes are TRBV25-1 and TRBJ1-2; no clear D gene. Germline V CDR1 and CDR2: MGHDK, SYGVNS. There are 14 residues in the CDR3. Trimming removed 6 bases at V and 4 bases at J, with 15 bases between. CDR3 protein: CASRQATVGYGYTF. CDR3 nucleotides: TGTGCCAGCAGGCAGGCGACGGTCGGCTATGGCTACACCTTC.

The V gene is TRBV19, the J gene TRBJ1-2; maybe TRBD1 (6 bases). The V and J ends lost 4 bases and 0 bases respectively, with 12 bases between them. The CDR3 is 15 amino acids. Per germline, CDR1 LNHDA and CDR2 SQIVND (reference sequence). The CDR3 DNA sequence: TGTGCCAGTAGTAGAGGGGGAGTAGCTAACTATGGCTACACCTTC. Its translation is CASSRGGVANYGYTF.

The sample holds a few counts of this clone. This chain connects TRBV2 to TRBJ1-5, with 7 bases matching TRBD1. The CDR3 loop spans 15 amino acids. The germline V gene has CDR1 SNHLY and CDR2 FYNNEI. V was pared by 5 bases and J by 5 bases, with 9 bases of the junction left unmatched. The CDR3 reads CASSKEQGLYQPQHF. The CDR3 DNA reads TGTGCCAGCAGTAAGGAACAGGGGTTGTATCAGCCCCAGCATTTT.

This chain connects TRBV5-1 to TRBJ1-2; a possible D gene is TRBD1 (5 bases). V was clipped by 0 bases and J by 8 bases, with 17 bases between them. The CDR3 is made up of 15 amino acids. Germline lookup yields CDR1 SGHRS and CDR2 YFSETQ. The CDR3 DNA is TGCGCCAGCAGCTTGGGACAGTCAGACGGTCACGGCTACACCTTC. Protein sequence: CASSLGQSDGHGYTF.

This chain uses TRBV2 with TRBJ2-3; possibly TRBD1 for D (6 bases). Trimming pared 7 bases from V and 10 bases from J, leaving 18 bases between. Germline V CDR1 and CDR2: SNHLY, FYNNEI. This CDR3 is built from 13 residues. The chain's CDR3 is CASNMIQGAAQYF. The CDR3, as DNA: TGTGCCAGCAACATGATACAGGGAGCGGCGCAGTATTTT.

The rearrangement links TRBV15 to TRBJ1-2; a weak D match, TRBD1 (5 bases). Germline V gene lookup returns CDR1 LNHNV and CDR2 YYDKDF (reference sequence). V was shortened by 0 bases and J by 7 bases, with 12 bases between the two germline ends. This CDR3 has 14 amino acids. DNA for the CDR3: TGTGCCACCAGCAGAGATTTGAGCAGGGCTGGCTACACCTTC. Translated: CATSRDLSRAGYTF.

V is TRBV6-5 and J is TRBJ1-2; D not resolved. Trimming shortened V by 6 bases and J by 8 bases, and 22 bases separated the two germline ends. Germline V gene lookup returns CDR1 MNHEY and CDR2 SVGAGI. This CDR3 is built from 15 residues. CDR3 bases: TGTGCCAGCAGGAGTGACCCCCTAGGCACGCGGGGCTACACCTTC. It specifies CASRSDPLGTRGYTF.

Only a few counts were recorded for this clone. This rearrangement joins TRBV6-6 to TRBJ2-7; 7 bases are shared with TRBD2. Losses at the gene ends were 8 bases for V and 0 bases for J; bases not matched to a gene: 10. The CDR3 sequence is 15 residues long. In germline, CDR1 is MNHNY, CDR2 SVGAGI (reference sequence). The DNA of the CDR3 is TGTGCCAGCGGTAGTAGTCTAGCGGTCTCCTACGAGCAGTACTTC. It codes for CASGSSLAVSYEQYF.

V and J are TRBV6-5 and TRBJ1-1; D uncertain. CDR3 length: 11 residues. Trimming removed 8 bases from V and 11 bases from J, with 15 bases in between. Germline V gene sequence: CDR1 MNHEY, CDR2 SVGAGI. The CDR3 DNA reads TGTGCCAGCCTCCGATCCTCGGGGGCTTTCTTT. This gives the protein CASLRSSGAFF.

The chain combines TRBV10-3 with TRBJ2-2, with 7 bases that match TRBD1. Germline CDR1 ENHRY, CDR2 SYGVKD. The CDR3 is 15 amino acids. V dropped 7 bases and J dropped 2; count of bases not matched to a gene: 7. CDR3 DNA sequence: TGTGCCATCAACCGACAGGGTAGCAACACCGGGGAGCTGTTTTTT. Its protein is CAINRQGSNTGELFF.

There are a few counts of this clone. J is TRBJ1-3 and V is TRBV6-1, with 8 bases fitting TRBD1. CDR3 size: 14 residues. Germline V gene sequence: CDR1 MNHNS, CDR2 SASEGT. V dropped 2 bases and J dropped 3; count of bases not matched to a gene: 0. The CDR3 is CASSETGGGNTIYF. CDR3 in DNA: TGTGCCAGCAGTGAAACAGGGGGTGGAAACACCATATATTTT.